A selection of T cell receptor beta chains follows, all from one sample in a study of cytomegalovirus exposure and HLA in healthy donors. This table comes from immunoSEQ multiplex PCR, and its TCRdb copy is limited to in-frame clones, with some not included. The sample has 120,000 to 150,000 clones; around 76% are singletons. Sequenced material: PBMCs. The receptor source for this set is a man younger than 35 in good health and CMV-seronegative. The CDR3 runs from the conserved cysteine through the conserved F or W. The D gene is left open where the match is weak. Clone sizes are given selectively: once, few, many, or a class where the clone is expanded.

. . TRBJ1-2 TRBV27 TGTGCCAGCAGTTTAATCGGGGGGGCCGATGGCTACACCTTC CASSLIGGADGYTF
. . TRBJ2-7 TRBV10-1 TGCGCCAGCAGTGAGTCGACTGGGGGCCCTGGCGAGCAGTACTTC CASSESTGGPGEQYF
. TRBD2 TRBJ2-7 TRBV5-6 TGTGCCAGCAGCTTGCGCGGGGGAACCTACGAGCAGTACTTC CASSLRGGTYEQYF
. TRBD1 TRBJ2-2 TRBV2 TGTGCCAGCAACAGGGGGCGTAACGGGGAGCTGTTTTTT CASNRGRNGELFF
. . TRBJ1-1 TRBV9 TGTGCCAGCAGCGTGGGGCAGGGTCTCCACGGCTTTGAAGCTTTCTTT CASSVGQGLHGFEAFF
. . TRBJ2-5 TRBV2 TGTGCCAGCACTCGCGGGGCACAAGAGACCCAGTACTTC CASTRGAQETQYF
. . TRBJ2-1 TRBV15 TGTGCCACCAGCCGCACCGTTGTGGGGCTGGATGAGCAGTTCTTC CATSRTVVGLDEQFF
. . TRBJ1-1 TRBV20-1 TGCAGTGCTAGAGATGGGACTGGGGCTTTCTTT CSARDGTGAFF
. TRBD1 TRBJ1-2 TRBV19 TGTGCCAGTACAAGGGACAGTCAACACTATGGCTACACCTTC CASTRDSQHYGYTF
. . TRBJ1-1 TRBV6-1 TGTGCCAGCAAGGACAGCCTTAACACTGAAGCTTTCTTT CASKDSLNTEAFF
. . TRBJ1-5 TRBV2 TGTGCCAGCGTGTCCACGGGGTATAGCAATCAGCCCCAGCATTTT CASVSTGYSNQPQHF
. . TRBJ1-5 TRBV11-2 TGTGCCAGCAGCTTTGGGACAAATCAGCCCCAGCATTTT CASSFGTNQPQHF
. . TRBJ2-5 TRBV18 TGTGCCAGCTCACCGACGGGTCCAGAGACCCAGTACTTC CASSPTGPETQYF
. . TRBJ1-2 TRBV5-1 TGCGCCAGCACCCAAAGTACAGGGTCTAATGGCTACACCTTC CASTQSTGSNGYTF
. TRBD1 TRBJ1-5 TRBV6-5 TGTGCCAGCAGAGCACAGGGGGCGCCCGGTCAGCCCCAGCATTTT CASRAQGAPGQPQHF
few TRBD1 TRBJ2-7 TRBV7-8 TGTGCCAGCAGCGCACCGACAGGGGGCCACGAGCAGTACTTC CASSAPTGGHEQYF
few . TRBJ1-1 TRBV5-1 TGCGCCAGCAGCTCCCAAAGAGGCACTGAAGCTTTCTTT CASSSQRGTEAFF
. . TRBJ1-1 TRBV5-1 TGCGCCAGCAGCTTGGCGGCGGGGGTGAACACTGAAGCTTTCTTT CASSLAAGVNTEAFF
. . TRBJ2-1 TRBV7-3 TGTGCCAGCAGCTTAAACGCAGGAAGCTCCTACAATGAGCAGTTCTTC CASSLNAGSSYNEQFF
. . TRBJ1-2 TRBV7-8 TGTGCCAGCAGCTTAGTGGCCACAGCTAACTATGGCTACACCTTC CASSLVATANYGYTF
. . TRBJ1-1 TRBV5-8 TGTGCCAGCAACATCCCCCCAGGGTTCGAGGAGACGATGAACACTGAAGCTTTCTTT CASNIPPGFEETMNTEAFF
once . TRBJ1-2 TRBV18 TGTGCCAGCTCACCGGGACTGCCGGGACGGCGGGCTAACTATGGCTACACCTTC CASSPGLPGRRANYGYTF
. . TRBJ1-3 TRBV11-2 TGTGCCAGCAGCCCTATCCAGGGGATGTTCTCTGGAAACACCATATATTTT CASSPIQGMFSGNTIYF
. . TRBJ2-5 TRBV7-2 TGTGCCAGCAGCCCGCCGAGGGGGTCCGACCAAGAGACCCAGTACTTC CASSPPRGSDQETQYF
. TRBD2 TRBJ2-5 TRBV7-2 TGTGCCAGCAGTAAGACGGGGGGGCCAGGCGGAGAGACCCAGTACTTC CASSKTGGPGGETQYF
. TRBD1 TRBJ2-7 TRBV19 TGTGCCAGTAGTTCAGGACAGGACGAGCAGTACTTC CASSSGQDEQYF
few TRBD2 TRBJ2-1 TRBV9 TGTGCCAGCAGCGGGCTCCGGGGGGGCCGATACAATGAGCAGTTCTTC CASSGLRGGRYNEQFF
. . TRBJ1-2 TRBV7-2 TGTGCCAGCAGCTTAGACGGACAGATTAACTATGGCTACACCTTC CASSLDGQINYGYTF
. . TRBJ1-1 TRBV7-6 TGTGCCAGCAGCCCCCTTACGAGGGATGGTACTGAAGCTTTCTTT CASSPLTRDGTEAFF
. . TRBJ1-5 TRBV27 TGTGCCAGCAGTCACAACGGGGGGGGCAATCAGCCCCAGCATTTT CASSHNGGGNQPQHF
. . TRBJ1-4 TRBV5-1 TGCGCCAGCAGCTTGGACCGGGTCCCTAATGAAAAACTGTTTTTT CASSLDRVPNEKLFF